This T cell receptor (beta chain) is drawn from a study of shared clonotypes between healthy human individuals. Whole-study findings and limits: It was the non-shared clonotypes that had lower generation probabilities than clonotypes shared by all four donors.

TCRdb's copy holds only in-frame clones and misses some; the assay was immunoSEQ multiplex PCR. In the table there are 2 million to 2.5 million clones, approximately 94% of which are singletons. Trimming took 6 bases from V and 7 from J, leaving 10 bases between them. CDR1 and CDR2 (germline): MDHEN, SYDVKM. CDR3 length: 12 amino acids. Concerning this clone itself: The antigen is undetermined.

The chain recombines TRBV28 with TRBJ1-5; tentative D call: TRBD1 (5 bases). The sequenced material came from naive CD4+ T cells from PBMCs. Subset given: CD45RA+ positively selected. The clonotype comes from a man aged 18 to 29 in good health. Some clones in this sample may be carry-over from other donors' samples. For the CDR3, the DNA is TGTGCCAGCAGGACAGTGTTACAGCCCCAGCATTTT. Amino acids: CASRTVLQPQHF.